One and the same sample provided the 20 T cell receptor beta chains below, sequenced in a study of response to subunit inactivated influenza vaccine. TCRdb itself ran the RT-PCR reads through MiXCR, one entry per CDR3 protein. The data contain under 950,000 distinct CDR3 sequences, 21% of them singletons. The material sequenced was PBMCs from blood, taken more than 4 days after vaccination. The receptors were sampled from a man in his forties or fifties who received an inactivated influenza vaccine.

This clonotype has just a few counts. This chain joins TRBV6-1 and TRBJ1-1, with D possibly matching TRBD1 (5 bases). V lost 5 bases and J lost 2, with 12 bases in between. Germline V gives CDR1 MNHNS, CDR2 SASEGT. The CDR3 covers 14 residues. The CDR3 coding sequence is TGTGCCAGCAGTCCCCTCGACAGAAACACTGAAGCTTTCTTT. Amino acid sequence: CASSPLDRNTEAFF.

The rearrangement uses TRBV20-1 and TRBJ2-3; 7 bases are a match to TRBD1. The V gene's germline CDR1 is DFQATT and CDR2 SNEGSKA (reference sequence). The CDR3 runs to 12 residues. The CDR3 DNA reads TGCAGGGTTACAGGGGCTCAAGATACGCAGTATTTT. Translation gives CRVTGAQDTQYF.

The chain links TRBV6-2 or TRBV6-3 to TRBJ2-1, with TRBD2 matching 16 bases. Germline V gives CDR1 MNHEY, CDR2 SVGEGT. V shed 0 bases, J shed 6 bases, and the junction held 14 bases outside the gene matches. CDR3 length equals 21 residues. DNA for the CDR3: TGTGCCAGCAGTTACTCGATTGTGGATGGGACTAGCGGGGGGGCAGTCAATGAGCAGTTCTTC. Encoded protein: CASSYSIVDGTSGGAVNEQFF.

V is TRBV7-9 and J is TRBJ2-6; D call uncertain. The CDR3 is made up of 17 amino acids. V lost 5 bases and J lost 2, with 16 bases in between. Germline values: CDR1 SEHNR, CDR2 FQNEAQ (reference sequence). CDR3 bases: TGTGCCAGCAGCCGCTACCTCGGCGTTGCTGGGGCCAACGTCCTGACTTTC. Protein: CASSRYLGVAGANVLTF. Looking up the rest from reference TRBV7-9 and TRBJ2-6 gives the full variable domain: DTGVSQNPRHKITKRGQNVTFRCDPISEHNRLYWYRQTLGQGPEFLTYFQNEAQLEKSRLLSDRFSAERPKGSFSTLEIQRTEQGDSAMYLCASSRYLGVAGANVLTFGAGSRLTVL.

The chain joins TRBV20-1 to TRBJ2-7; no clear D gene. CDR1 and CDR2 from the germline V gene are DFQATT and SNEGSKA (reference sequence). Trimming took off 3 bases at V and 4 bases at J, with 19 bases between the two ends. This CDR3 is built from 15 residues. CDR3 nucleotides: TGCAGTGCTAGGCCCAACATAAGAGATCGTTACGAGCAGTACTTC. This translates into CSARPNIRDRYEQYF.

The rearrangement uses TRBV12-3 or TRBV12-4 and TRBJ2-7; either TRBD1 or TRBD2 may fit D (6 bases each). The germline V and J ends were trimmed by 4 bases and 6 bases, with 7 bases remaining between them. The CDR3 covers 11 residues. The CDR3 sequence: CASSSGAEQYF. CDR3 DNA sequence: TGTGCCAGCAGTTCGGGGGCCGAGCAGTACTTC.

This chain links TRBV6-5 with TRBJ1-2; TRBD1 might be the D (5 bases). The length of the CDR3 is 16 residues. The V end was cut by 1 base, the J end by 4 bases, with 16 bases between. Germline V CDR1 and CDR2: MNHEY, SVGAGI. This CDR3 reads CASSYFTGPGGYGYTF. The CDR3 DNA is TGTGCCAGCAGTTACTTCACGGGGCCCGGGGGCTATGGCTACACCTTC.

In its sample, this clonotype was seen a few times. The chain couples TRBV4-3 to TRBJ2-7; D is ambiguous. Germline CDR1 and CDR2: LGHNA and YSLEER. The CDR3 loop spans 15 amino acids. V was cut by 1 base and J by 3 bases, with 13 bases left in between. CDR3 region: CASSQGFAGRYEQYF. In DNA, the CDR3 is TGCGCCAGCAGCCAAGGGTTCGCAGGCCGCTACGAGCAGTACTTC.

This clonotype was found a few times. The gene calls are TRBV25-1 and TRBJ2-4, with 8 bases that match TRBD2. J gave up 0 bases and V 3 bases, and 10 bases lay outside the gene matches. CDR1 MGHDK and CDR2 SYGVNS come from the germline V gene. The CDR3 has 18 amino acids. The CDR3 sequence is CASSDSGGRPIAKNIQYF. CDR3 DNA sequence: TGTGCCAGCAGTGACAGCGGGGGCCGACCTATAGCCAAAAACATTCAGTACTTC.

The chain links TRBV12-3 or TRBV12-4 to TRBJ1-6, with D possibly TRBD1 on 6 matching bases. V dropped 6 bases and J dropped 8 bases, with 14 bases sitting between them. This CDR3 region has 14 residues. The CDR3 loop is CASSPTGMDSPLHF. The CDR3 nucleotides read TGTGCCAGCAGCCCCACAGGGATGGATTCACCCCTCCACTTT.

In its sample, this clonotype was seen a few times. This chain uses TRBV6-2 or TRBV6-3 with TRBJ2-7, with 7 bases matching TRBD1. With V trimmed by 8 bases and J by 1 base, 11 bases remained unmatched. The CDR3 contains 15 residues. CDR1 and CDR2 (germline): MNHEY, SVGEGT. CDR3 bases: TGTGCCAGCTCCACTGGACAGGTCGGTTCCTACGAGCAGTACTTC. It is translated as CASSTGQVGSYEQYF.

CDR3 region: CASSTSGAYDEQFF. The CDR3 coding sequence is TGTGCCAGCAGCACTAGCGGAGCTTACGATGAGCAGTTCTTC. The rearrangement links TRBV12-3 or TRBV12-4 to TRBJ2-1, with 8 nucleotides matching TRBD2. The CDR3 is 14 amino acids. V lost 6 bases and J lost 8; bases outside the gene matches: 9.

The rearrangement links TRBV27 to TRBJ2-1; the D gene is possibly TRBD2 (6 bases). This CDR3 is built from 15 residues. V was trimmed by 5 bases and J by 3 bases, leaving 14 bases between them. Germline assignment: CDR1 MNHEY and CDR2 SMNVEV (reference sequence). The CDR3 loop reads CASSVGGVVYNEQFF. CDR3 nucleotides: TGTGCCAGCAGTGTCGGCGGGGTGGTCTACAATGAGCAGTTCTTC.

This clonotype has only a few counts. The rearrangement joins TRBV12-3 or TRBV12-4 to TRBJ2-5; tentatively, D is TRBD1 or TRBD2 (6 bases each). This CDR3 has 14 residues. Deletions cut 2 bases from V and 5 bases from J, with 12 bases between. The CDR3 region is CASSLRGRSETQYF. The CDR3 region has the DNA TGTGCCAGCAGTTTAAGGGGGAGGTCGGAGACCCAGTACTTC.

The chain recombines TRBV15 with TRBJ2-5, with TRBD1 as a possible D gene (6 bases). V was shortened by 0 bases and J by 4 bases, with 12 bases between the two germline ends. This CDR3 has 15 amino acids. Germline CDR1 reads LNHNV; CDR2 reads YYDKDF (reference sequence). CDR3 coding DNA: TGTGCCACCAGCAGAGATATCCCAGGGGTAGAGACCCAGTACTTC. This gives the protein CATSRDIPGVETQYF.

This chain uses TRBV4-3 with TRBJ2-1; tentative D call: TRBD1 (5 bases). From germline, CDR1 is LGHNA and CDR2 YSLEER. The V end was cut by 0 bases, the J end by 2 bases, with 14 bases between. This CDR3 has 17 residues. Written as DNA, the CDR3 is TGCGCCAGCAGCCAAGATCTCAGGGTAGGGCCCTACAATGAGCAGTTCTTC. It yields the protein CASSQDLRVGPYNEQFF.

The J gene is TRBJ2-2, the V gene TRBV11-3, with D possibly called TRBD1 or TRBD2 (5 bases each). Trimming pared 1 base from V and 3 bases from J, leaving 12 bases between. This CDR3 region has 16 residues. Germline V CDR1 and CDR2: SGHNT, YENEEA. The DNA for the CDR3 is TGTGCCAGCAGCTTAGGCCTGGGGACCGACACCGGGGAGCTGTTTTTT. Its translation: CASSLGLGTDTGELFF. The full variable domain, its missing parts supplied by reference TRBV11-3 and TRBJ2-2, is EAGVVQSPRYKIIEKKQPVAFWCNPISGHNTLYWYLQNLGQGPELLIRYENEEAVDDSQLPKDRFSAERLKGVDSTLKIQPAELGDSAVYLCASSLGLGTDTGELFFGEGSRLTVL.

This clonotype was counted a few times. The chain couples TRBV20-1 to TRBJ2-2; perhaps TRBD1 as D (6 bases). Germline V gene data show CDR1 as DFQATT and CDR2 as SNEGSKA (reference sequence). V lost 6 bases and J 3 bases, leaving 8 bases between the germline ends. The CDR3 is 12 residues long. The CDR3: CSAPGDTGELFF. Here the CDR3 DNA reads TGCAGTGCCCCAGGGGACACCGGGGAGCTGTTTTTT.

CDR3 in amino acids: CSAISYSGNTIYF. DNA for the CDR3: TGCAGTGCTATATCTTACTCTGGAAACACCATATATTTT. The J gene is TRBJ1-3, the V gene TRBV20-1; the D is unclear. The CDR3 spans 13 residues. The V end was cut by 4 bases, the J end by 0 bases, with 7 bases between. Per germline, CDR1 DFQATT and CDR2 SNEGSKA (reference sequence).

At least ten counts were recorded for this clonotype. The CDR3 sequence: CASSTGTSGTYEQYF. The CDR3 DNA reads TGTGCCAGCAGTACCGGGACTAGCGGGACCTACGAGCAGTACTTC. The V and J genes are TRBV6-2 or TRBV6-3 and TRBJ2-7; 13 nucleotides align to TRBD2. J lost 2 bases, V lost 5 bases, and 3 bases had no gene match. The CDR3 extends over 15 amino acids. Germline V gene sequence: CDR1 MNHEY, CDR2 SVGEGT.